The text below deals with one TCR beta chain. This same CDR3 is encoded by further DNA sequences in the sample. As handled by the study authors: Nucleated cell counts were estimated from reference gene primer amplification. TCRdb's table, derived via immunoSEQ multiplex PCR, lists solely in-frame clones and lacks some. V and J calls and clone size are those listed in that table; D and trimming were worked out from the DNA. Of a few hundred thousand clones listed, around 80% are singletons. Trimming stripped 0 bases from V and 5 bases from J, with 6 bases between. CDR1 and CDR2 (germline): LGHNA, YSLEER. This CDR3 contains 13 residues. The data were obtained in a study of blood T cell repertoires in COVID-19. The wider study: Some COVID-19 samples were acute and others convalescent; all came from the United States, Italy and Spain. T cells, B-cell-depleted T cells, or PBMCs supplied cDNA or gDNA.

This clonotype originated in a woman older than 75 with acute or convalescent COVID-19. The chain couples TRBV4-3 to TRBJ2-3; D is ambiguous. Input material: peripheral blood. CDR3 DNA sequence: TGCGCCAGCAGCCAAGAAAGGAGAGATACGCAGTATTTT. Protein product: CASSQERRDTQYF.